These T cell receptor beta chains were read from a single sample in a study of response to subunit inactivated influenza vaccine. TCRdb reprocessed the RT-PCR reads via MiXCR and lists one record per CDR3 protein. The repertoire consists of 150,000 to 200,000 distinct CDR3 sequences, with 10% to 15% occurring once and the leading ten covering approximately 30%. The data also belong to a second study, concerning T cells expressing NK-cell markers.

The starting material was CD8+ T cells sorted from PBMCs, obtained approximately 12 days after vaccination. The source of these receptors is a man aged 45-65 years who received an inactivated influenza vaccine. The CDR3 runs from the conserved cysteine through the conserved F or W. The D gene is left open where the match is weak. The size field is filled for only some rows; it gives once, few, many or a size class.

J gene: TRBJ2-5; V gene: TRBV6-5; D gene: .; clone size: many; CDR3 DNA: TGTGCCAGCAGTTACGCCGACAGTGGTGGAGAGACCCAGTACTTC; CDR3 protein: CASSYADSGGETQYF
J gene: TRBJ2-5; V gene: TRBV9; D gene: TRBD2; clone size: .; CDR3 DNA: TGTGCCAGCAGCCCCGGACTAGCGGAAGAGACCCAGTACTTC; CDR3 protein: CASSPGLAEETQYF
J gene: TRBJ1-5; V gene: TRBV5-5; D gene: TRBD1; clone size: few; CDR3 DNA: TGTGCCAGCAGCTTCTGGACAGGTAGCAATCAGCCCCAGCATTTT; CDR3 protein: CASSFWTGSNQPQHF
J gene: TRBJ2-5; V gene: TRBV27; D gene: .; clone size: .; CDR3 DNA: TGTGCCAGCAGTCCCTGGGCCTCCGGGAGCCAAGAGACCCAGTACTTC; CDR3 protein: CASSPWASGSQETQYF
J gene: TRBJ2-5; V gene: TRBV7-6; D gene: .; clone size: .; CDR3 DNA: TGTGCCAGCAGCCCTCTTCTTAGCGCGCAAGAGACCCAGTACTTC; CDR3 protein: CASSPLLSAQETQYF
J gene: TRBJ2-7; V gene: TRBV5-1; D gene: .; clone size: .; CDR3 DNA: TGCGCCAGCAGCTGGCTACAGGCGTACGAGCAGTACTTC; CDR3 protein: CASSWLQAYEQYF
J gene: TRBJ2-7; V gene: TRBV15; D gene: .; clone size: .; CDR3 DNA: TGTGCCACCAGCAGAGATTTACAGCCCTACGAGCAGTACTTC; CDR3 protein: CATSRDLQPYEQYF
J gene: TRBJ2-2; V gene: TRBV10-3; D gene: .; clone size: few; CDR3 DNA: TGTGCCATCCCCGTTCGGCAATCGAACACCGGGGAGCTGTTTTTT; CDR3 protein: CAIPVRQSNTGELFF
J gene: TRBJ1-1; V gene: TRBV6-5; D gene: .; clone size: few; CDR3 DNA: TGTGCCAGCAGTTACTCAGAGAACACTGAAGCTTTCTTT; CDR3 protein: CASSYSENTEAFF
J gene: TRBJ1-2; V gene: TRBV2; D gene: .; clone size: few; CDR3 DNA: TGTGCCAGCAGTCTAGGACAGAATCTGGCTAACTATGGCTACACCTTC; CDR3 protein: CASSLGQNLANYGYTF
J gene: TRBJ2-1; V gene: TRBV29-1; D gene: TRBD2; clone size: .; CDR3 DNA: TGCAGCGTTGCGGGGGGAGCCCCGGGGTACAATGAGCAGTTCTTC; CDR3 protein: CSVAGGAPGYNEQFF
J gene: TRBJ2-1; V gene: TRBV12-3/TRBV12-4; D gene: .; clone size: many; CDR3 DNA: TGTGCCAGCAGTGCCTTTCGGGGCTACAATGAGCAGTTCTTC; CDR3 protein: CASSAFRGYNEQFF
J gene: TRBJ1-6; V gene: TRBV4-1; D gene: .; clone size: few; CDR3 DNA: TGCGCCAGCAGCCAAGTAGTTGGCCAGGGGAGTACTCGCCTCCACTTT; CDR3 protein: CASSQVVGQGSTRLHF
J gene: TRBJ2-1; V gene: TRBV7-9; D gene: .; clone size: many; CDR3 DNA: TGTGCCAGCAGCTTATTCGTTAATGAGCAGTTCTTC; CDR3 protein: CASSLFVNEQFF
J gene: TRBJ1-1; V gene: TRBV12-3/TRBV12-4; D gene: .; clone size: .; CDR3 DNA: TGTGCCAGCAGTTTGTTGCCGGATGAAGCTTTCTTT; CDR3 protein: CASSLLPDEAFF
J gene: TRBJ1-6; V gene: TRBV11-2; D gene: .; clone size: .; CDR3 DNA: TGTGCCAGCAGCTTAGAGGTAGGGGGGAATTCACCCCTCCACTTT; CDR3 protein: CASSLEVGGNSPLHF
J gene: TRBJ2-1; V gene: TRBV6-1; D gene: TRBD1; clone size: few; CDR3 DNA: TGTGCCAGCAGTGTCCGGGACAGTCTCAATGAGCAGTTCTTC; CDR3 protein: CASSVRDSLNEQFF